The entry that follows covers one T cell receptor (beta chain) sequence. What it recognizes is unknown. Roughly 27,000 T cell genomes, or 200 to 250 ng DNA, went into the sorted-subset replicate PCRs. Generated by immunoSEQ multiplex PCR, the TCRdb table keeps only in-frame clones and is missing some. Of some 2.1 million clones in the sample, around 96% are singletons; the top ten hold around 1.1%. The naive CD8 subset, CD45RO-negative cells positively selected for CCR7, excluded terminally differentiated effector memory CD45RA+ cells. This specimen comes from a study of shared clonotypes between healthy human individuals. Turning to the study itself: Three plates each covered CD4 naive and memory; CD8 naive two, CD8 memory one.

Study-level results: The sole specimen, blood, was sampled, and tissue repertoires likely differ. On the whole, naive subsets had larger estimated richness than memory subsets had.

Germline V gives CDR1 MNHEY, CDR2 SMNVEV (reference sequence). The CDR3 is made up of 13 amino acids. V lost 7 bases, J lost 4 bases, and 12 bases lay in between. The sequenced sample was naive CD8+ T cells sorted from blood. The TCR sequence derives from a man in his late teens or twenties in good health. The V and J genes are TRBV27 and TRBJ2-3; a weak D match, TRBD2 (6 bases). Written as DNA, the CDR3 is TGTGCCAGCAAGGGAGGAAACGCAGATACGCAGTATTTT. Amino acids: CASKGGNADTQYF.